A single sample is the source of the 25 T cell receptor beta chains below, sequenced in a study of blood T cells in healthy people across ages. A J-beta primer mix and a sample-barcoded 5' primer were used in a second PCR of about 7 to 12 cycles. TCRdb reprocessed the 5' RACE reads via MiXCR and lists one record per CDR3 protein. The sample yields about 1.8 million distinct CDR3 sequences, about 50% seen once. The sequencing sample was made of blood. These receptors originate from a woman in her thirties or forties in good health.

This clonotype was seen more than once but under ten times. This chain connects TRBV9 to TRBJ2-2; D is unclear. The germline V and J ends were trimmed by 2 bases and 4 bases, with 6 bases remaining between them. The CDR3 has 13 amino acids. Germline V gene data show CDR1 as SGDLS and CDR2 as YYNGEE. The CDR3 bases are TGTGCCAGCAGCGTGGCCGGCACCGGGGAGCTGTTTTTT. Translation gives CASSVAGTGELFF.

The CDR3 is CASRVRDISYNEQFF. The CDR3 bases are TGTGCCAGCAGGGTCCGGGACATCTCCTACAATGAGCAGTTCTTC. The chain has TRBV6-2 or TRBV6-3 and TRBJ2-1, with D maybe TRBD1 (6 bases). Per germline, CDR1 MNHEY and CDR2 SVGEGT. The CDR3 runs 15 residues. The V end lost 6 bases, the J end lost 0 bases, and 12 bases lay between the germline ends.

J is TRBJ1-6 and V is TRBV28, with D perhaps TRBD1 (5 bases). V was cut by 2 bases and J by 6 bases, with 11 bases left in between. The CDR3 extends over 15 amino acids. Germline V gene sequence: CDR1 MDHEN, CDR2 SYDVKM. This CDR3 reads CASSLTDSRNSPLHF. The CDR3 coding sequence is TGTGCCAGCAGTTTAACCGACAGTCGTAATTCACCCCTCCACTTT. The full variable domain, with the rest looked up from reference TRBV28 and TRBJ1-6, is DVKVTQSSRYLVKRTGEKVFLECVQDMDHENMFWYRQDPGLGLRLIYFSYDVKMKEKGDIPEGYSVSREKKERFSLILESASTNQTSMYLCASSLTDSRNSPLHFGNGTRLTVT.

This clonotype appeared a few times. The CDR3 DNA reads as TGTGCCAGCAGTTACCCAGTCTACAATGAGCAGTTCTTC. Translation: CASSYPVYNEQFF. V gene TRBV6-2 or TRBV6-3 combines with J gene TRBJ2-1; no clear D. The CDR3 is 13 residues long. From germline, CDR1 is MNHEY and CDR2 SVGEGT. The germline V and J ends were trimmed by 2 bases and 3 bases, with 5 bases remaining between them.

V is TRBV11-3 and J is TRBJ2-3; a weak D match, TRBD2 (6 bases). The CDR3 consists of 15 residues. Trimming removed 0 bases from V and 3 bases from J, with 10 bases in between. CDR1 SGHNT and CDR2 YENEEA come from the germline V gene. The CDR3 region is CASSLDIGRTDTQYF. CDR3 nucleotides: TGTGCCAGCAGCTTAGATATCGGGAGAACAGATACGCAGTATTTT.

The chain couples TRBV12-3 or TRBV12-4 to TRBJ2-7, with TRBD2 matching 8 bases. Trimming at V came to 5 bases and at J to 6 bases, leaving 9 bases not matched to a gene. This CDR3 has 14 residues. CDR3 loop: CASSHSGTRGEQYF. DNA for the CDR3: TGTGCCAGCAGTCACTCCGGGACTAGGGGCGAGCAGTACTTC.

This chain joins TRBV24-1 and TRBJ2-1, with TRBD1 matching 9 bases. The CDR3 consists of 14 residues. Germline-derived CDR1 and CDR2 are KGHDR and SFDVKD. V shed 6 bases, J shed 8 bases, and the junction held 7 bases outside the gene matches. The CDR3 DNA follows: TGTGCCACCAGTCCGGGACAGGGTGTCGATGAGCAGTTCTTC. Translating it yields CATSPGQGVDEQFF.

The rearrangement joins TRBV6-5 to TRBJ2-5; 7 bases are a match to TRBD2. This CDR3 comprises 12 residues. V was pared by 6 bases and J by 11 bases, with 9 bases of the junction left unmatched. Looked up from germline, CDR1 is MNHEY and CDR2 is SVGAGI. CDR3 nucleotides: TGTGCCAGCAGCTCACGTGCGGGGGAGCAGTACTTC. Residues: CASSSRAGEQYF.

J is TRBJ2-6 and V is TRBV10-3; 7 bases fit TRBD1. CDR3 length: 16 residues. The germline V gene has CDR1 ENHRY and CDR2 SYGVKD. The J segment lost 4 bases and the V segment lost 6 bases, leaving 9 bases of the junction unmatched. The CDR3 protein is CAIRGTEVRGANVLTF. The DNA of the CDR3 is TGTGCCATCAGAGGGACAGAGGTCCGCGGGGCCAACGTCCTGACTTTC.

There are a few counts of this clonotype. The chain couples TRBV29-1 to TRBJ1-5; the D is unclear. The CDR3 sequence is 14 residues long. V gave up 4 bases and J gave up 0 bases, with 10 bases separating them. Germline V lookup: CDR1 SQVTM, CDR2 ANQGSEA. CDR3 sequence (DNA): TGCAGCGTTGGTTCGAATATTAGCAATCAGCCCCAGCATTTT. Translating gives CSVGSNISNQPQHF.

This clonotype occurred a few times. The CDR3 DNA is TGTGCCAGCTCACGGCCGGGGCTTAGCGGGATCGGTGAGCAGTTCTTC. Its protein is CASSRPGLSGIGEQFF. This chain joins TRBV18 and TRBJ2-1, with 8 bases aligning to TRBD2. The length of the CDR3 is 16 residues. V gave up 4 bases and J gave up 9 bases; unmatched junction bases: 14. Looked up from germline, CDR1 is KGHSH and CDR2 is LQKENI.

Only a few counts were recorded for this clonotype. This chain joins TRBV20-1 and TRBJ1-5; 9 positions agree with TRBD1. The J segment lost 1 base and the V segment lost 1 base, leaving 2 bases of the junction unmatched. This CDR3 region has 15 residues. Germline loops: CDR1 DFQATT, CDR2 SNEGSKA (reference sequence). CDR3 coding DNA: TGCAGTGCTAGAGCGACAGGGGGAAGCAATCAGCCCCAGCATTTT. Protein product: CSARATGGSNQPQHF.

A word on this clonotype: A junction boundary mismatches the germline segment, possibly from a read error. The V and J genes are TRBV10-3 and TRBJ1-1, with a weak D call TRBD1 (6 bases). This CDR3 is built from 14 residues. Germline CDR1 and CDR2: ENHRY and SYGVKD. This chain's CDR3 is CAISGQNQNTEAFF. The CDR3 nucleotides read TGCGCCATCAGCGGACAGAACCAGAACACTGAAGCTTTCTTT.

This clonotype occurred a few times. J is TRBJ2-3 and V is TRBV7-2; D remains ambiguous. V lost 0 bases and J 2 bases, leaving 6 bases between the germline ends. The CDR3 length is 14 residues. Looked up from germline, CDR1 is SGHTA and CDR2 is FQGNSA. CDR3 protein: CASSLARATDTQYF. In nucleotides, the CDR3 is TGTGCCAGCAGCTTAGCCCGCGCCACAGATACGCAGTATTTT.

DNA of the CDR3: TGTGCCAGCAGCCCCCCACAGCACGGCGAGCAGTACTTC. Its translation: CASSPPQHGEQYF. V usage is TRBV3-1 and J usage is TRBJ2-7; D call uncertain. The CDR3 covers 13 residues. V lost 4 bases, J lost 6 bases, and 13 bases lay in between. CDR1 is LGHDT, CDR2 YNNKEL, per germline (reference sequence).

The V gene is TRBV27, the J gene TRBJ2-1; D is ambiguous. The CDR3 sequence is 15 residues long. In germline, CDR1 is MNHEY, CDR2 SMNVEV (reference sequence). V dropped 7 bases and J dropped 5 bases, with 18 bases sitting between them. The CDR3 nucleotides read TGTGCCAGCAAAGCTCTGGCGAGTGTCCACAATGAGCAGTTCTTC. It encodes CASKALASVHNEQFF.

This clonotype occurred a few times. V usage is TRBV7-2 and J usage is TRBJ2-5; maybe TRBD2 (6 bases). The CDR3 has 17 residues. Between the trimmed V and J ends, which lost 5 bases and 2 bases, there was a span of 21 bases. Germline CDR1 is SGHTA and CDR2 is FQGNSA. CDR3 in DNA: TGTGCCAGCAGCGGCCAGACTAGAGGACGTCGGCAAGAGACCCAGTACTTC. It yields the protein CASSGQTRGRRQETQYF.

CDR3 nucleotides: TGTGCCAGCAGCAAATCCAGGGGTCGGGATGAGCAGTTCTTC. It translates to CASSKSRGRDEQFF. J is TRBJ2-1 and V is TRBV7-2; D may be TRBD1 (6 bases). V lost 5 bases and J lost 8, with 16 bases in between. Per germline, CDR1 SGHTA and CDR2 FQGNSA. The CDR3 covers 14 residues.

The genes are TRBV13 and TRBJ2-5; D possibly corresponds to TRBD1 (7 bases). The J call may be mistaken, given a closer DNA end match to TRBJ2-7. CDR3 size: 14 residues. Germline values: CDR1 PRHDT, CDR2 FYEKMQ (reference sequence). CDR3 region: CASSARRGPYEQYF. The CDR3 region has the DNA TGTGCCAGCAGCGCAAGGAGGGGGCCCTACGAGCAGTACTTC.

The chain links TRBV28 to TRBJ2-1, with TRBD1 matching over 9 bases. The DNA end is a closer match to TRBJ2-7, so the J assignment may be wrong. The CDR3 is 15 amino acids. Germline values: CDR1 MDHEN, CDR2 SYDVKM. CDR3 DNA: TGTGCCAGCAGTCCTCCGGACAGGGGCTTGAGAGAGCAGTACTTC. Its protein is CASSPPDRGLREQYF.

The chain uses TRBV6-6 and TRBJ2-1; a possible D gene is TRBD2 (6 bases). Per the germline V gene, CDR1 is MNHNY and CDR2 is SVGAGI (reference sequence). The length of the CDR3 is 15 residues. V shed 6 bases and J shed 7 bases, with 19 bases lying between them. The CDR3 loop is CASRIGLPEGNEQFF. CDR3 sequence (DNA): TGTGCCAGCAGAATCGGACTACCGGAGGGGAATGAGCAGTTCTTC.

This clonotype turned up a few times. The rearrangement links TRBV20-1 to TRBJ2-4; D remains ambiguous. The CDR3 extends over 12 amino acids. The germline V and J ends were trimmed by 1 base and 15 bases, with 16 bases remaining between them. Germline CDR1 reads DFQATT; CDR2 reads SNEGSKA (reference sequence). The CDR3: CSARGGTDVGYF. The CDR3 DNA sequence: TGCAGTGCTAGAGGGGGTACAGACGTCGGGTACTTC.

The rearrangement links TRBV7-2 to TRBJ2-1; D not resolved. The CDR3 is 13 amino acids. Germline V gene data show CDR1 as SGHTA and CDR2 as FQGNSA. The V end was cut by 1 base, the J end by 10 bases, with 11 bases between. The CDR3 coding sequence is TGTGCCAGCAGCTTAGAAGTGCCAATGGAGCAGTTCTTC. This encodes CASSLEVPMEQFF.

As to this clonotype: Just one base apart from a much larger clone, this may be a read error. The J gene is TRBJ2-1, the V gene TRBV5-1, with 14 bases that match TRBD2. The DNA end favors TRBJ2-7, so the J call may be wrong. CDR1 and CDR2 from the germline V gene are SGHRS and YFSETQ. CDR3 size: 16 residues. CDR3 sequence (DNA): TGCGCCAGCAGCAGGACTAGCGGGGGGTCCTACAATGAGCAGTACTTC. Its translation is CASSRTSGGSYNEQYF.

This CDR3 reads CASRAAGTSTDTQYF. In nucleotides, the CDR3 is TGTGCCAGCAGGGCAGCAGGGACGAGCACAGATACGCAGTATTTT. The V and J genes are TRBV6-2 or TRBV6-3 and TRBJ2-3; D may correspond to TRBD1 or TRBD2 (5 bases each). Looked up from germline, CDR1 is MNHEY and CDR2 is SVGEGT. There are 15 residues in the CDR3. V was cut by 6 bases and J by 0 bases, with 13 bases left in between.